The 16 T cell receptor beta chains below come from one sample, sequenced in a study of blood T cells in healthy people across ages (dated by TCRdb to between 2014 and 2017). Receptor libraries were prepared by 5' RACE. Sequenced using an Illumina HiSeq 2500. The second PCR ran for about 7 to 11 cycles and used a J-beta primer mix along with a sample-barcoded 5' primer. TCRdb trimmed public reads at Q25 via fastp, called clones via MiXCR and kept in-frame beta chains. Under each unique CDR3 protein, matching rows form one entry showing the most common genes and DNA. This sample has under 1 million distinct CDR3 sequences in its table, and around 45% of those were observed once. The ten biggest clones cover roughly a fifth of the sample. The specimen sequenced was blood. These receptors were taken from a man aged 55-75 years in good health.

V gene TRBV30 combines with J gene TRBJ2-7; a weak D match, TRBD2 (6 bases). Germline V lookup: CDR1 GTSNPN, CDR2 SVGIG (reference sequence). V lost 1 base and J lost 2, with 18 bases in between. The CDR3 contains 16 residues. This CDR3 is CAWSGEWGELAYEQYF. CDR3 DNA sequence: TGTGCCTGGAGTGGTGAGTGGGGGGAGCTGGCCTACGAGCAGTACTTC.

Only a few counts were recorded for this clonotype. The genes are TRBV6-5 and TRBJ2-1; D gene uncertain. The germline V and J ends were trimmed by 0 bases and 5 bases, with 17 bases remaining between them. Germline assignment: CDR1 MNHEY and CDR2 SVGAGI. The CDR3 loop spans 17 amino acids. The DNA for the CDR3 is TGTGCCAGCAGTTACTCGATACAGATCGAAACAAACAATGAGCAGTTCTTC. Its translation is CASSYSIQIETNNEQFF.

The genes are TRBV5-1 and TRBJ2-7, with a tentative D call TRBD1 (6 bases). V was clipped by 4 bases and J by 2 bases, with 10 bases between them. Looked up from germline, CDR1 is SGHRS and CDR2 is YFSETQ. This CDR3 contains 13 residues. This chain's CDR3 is CASSVDSPYEQYF. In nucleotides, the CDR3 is TGCGCCAGCAGCGTGGACAGCCCCTACGAGCAGTACTTC.

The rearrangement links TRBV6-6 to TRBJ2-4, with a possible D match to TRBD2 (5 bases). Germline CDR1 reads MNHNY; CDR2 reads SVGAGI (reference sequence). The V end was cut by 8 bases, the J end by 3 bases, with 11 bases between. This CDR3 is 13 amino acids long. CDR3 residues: CASLGLVKNIQYF. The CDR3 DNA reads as TGTGCCAGCTTAGGACTGGTCAAAAACATTCAGTACTTC.

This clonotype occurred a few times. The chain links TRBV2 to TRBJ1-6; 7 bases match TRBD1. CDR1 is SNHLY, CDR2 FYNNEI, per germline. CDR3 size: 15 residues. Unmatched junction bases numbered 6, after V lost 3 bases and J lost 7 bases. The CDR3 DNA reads TGTGCCAGCAGTGAGGCAGGGGGGTGGAATTCACCCCTCCACTTT. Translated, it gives CASSEAGGWNSPLHF.

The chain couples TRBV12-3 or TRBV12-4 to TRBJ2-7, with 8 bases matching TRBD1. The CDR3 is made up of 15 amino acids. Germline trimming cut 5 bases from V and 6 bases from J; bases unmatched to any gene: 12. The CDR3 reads CASSTRQGPSAEQYF. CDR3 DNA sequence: TGTGCCAGCAGTACTCGACAGGGGCCCAGTGCCGAGCAGTACTTC.

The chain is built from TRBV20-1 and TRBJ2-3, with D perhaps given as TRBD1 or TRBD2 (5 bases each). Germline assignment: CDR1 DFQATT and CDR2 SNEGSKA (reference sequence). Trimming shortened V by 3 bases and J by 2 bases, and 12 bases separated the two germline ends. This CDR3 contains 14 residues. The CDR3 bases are TGCAGTGCTAGGGGGGTGGGGGACACAGATACGCAGTATTTT. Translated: CSARGVGDTDTQYF.

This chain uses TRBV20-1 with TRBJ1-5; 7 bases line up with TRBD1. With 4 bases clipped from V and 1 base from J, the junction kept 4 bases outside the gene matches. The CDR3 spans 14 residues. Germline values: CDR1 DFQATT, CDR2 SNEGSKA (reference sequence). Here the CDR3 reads CSAIDRASNQPQHF. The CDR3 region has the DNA TGCAGTGCTATAGACAGGGCGAGCAATCAGCCCCAGCATTTT.

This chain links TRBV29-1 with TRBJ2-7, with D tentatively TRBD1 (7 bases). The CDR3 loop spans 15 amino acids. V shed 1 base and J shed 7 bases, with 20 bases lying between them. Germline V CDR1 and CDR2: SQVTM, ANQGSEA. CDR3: CSVEGTQGRSSEQYF. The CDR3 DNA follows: TGCAGCGTTGAAGGTACACAGGGGAGGAGTAGTGAGCAGTACTTC.

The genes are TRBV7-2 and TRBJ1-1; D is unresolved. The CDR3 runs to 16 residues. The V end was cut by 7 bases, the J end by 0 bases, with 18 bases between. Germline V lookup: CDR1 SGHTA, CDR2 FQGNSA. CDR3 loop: CASTLSGRFMNTEAFF. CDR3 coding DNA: TGTGCCAGCACCCTATCTGGACGGTTCATGAACACTGAAGCTTTCTTT.

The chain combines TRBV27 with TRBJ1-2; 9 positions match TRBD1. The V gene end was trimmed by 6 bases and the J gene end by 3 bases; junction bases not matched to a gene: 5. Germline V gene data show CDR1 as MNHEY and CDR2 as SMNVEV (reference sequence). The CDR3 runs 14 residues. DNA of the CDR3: TGTGCCAGCAGAGGACAGGGGTTAGACTATGGCTACACCTTC. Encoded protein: CASRGQGLDYGYTF.

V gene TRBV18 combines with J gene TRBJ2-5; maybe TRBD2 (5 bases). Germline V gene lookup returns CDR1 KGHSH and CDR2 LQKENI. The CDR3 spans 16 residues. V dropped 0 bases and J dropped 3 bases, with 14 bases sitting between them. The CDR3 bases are TGTGCCAGCTCACCACCTCCGTTGGGAGAGGAAGAGACCCAGTACTTC. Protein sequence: CASSPPPLGEEETQYF.

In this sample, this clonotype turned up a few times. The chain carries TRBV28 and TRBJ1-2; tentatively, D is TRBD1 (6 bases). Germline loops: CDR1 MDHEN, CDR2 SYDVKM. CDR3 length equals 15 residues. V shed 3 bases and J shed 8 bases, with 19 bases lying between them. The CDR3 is CASSFRTADMRGYTF. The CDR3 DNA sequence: TGTGCCAGCAGTTTCCGGACAGCTGATATGAGAGGCTACACCTTC.

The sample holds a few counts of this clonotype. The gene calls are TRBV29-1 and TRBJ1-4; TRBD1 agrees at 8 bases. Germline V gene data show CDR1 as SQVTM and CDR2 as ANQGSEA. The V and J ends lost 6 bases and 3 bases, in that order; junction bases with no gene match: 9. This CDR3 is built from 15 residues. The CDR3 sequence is CSVRSTGGANEKLFF. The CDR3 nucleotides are TGCAGCGTCCGTTCCACAGGGGGAGCTAATGAAAAACTGTTTTTT.

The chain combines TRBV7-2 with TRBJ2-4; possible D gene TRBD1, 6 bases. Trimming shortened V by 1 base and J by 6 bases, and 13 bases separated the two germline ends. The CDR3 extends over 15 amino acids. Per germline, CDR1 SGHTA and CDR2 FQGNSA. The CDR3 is CASSLVVGAGNIQYF. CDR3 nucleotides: TGTGCCAGCAGCTTAGTTGTGGGGGCGGGAAACATTCAGTACTTC.

CDR3 loop: CSASGLAGGQNEQFF. Here the CDR3 DNA reads TGCAGTGCTTCGGGACTAGCGGGGGGCCAGAATGAGCAGTTCTTC. The J gene is TRBJ2-1, the V gene TRBV20-1, with TRBD2 matching 15 bases. Germline V gives CDR1 DFQATT, CDR2 SNEGSKA (reference sequence). Trimming took 5 bases from V and 7 from J; bases not matched to a gene: 6. The CDR3 totals 15 residues.